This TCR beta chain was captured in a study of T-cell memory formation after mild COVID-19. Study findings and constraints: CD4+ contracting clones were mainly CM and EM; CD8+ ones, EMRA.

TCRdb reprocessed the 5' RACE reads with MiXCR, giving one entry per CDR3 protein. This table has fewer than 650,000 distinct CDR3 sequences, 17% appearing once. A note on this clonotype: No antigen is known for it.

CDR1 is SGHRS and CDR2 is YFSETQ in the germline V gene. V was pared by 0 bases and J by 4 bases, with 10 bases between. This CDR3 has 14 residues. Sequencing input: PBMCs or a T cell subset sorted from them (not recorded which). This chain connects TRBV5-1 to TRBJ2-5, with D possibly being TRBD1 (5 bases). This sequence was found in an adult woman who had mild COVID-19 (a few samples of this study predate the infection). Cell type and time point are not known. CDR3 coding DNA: TGCGCCAGCAGCTTGGAGCAGGGCATAGAGACCCAGTACTTC. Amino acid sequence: CASSLEQGIETQYF.